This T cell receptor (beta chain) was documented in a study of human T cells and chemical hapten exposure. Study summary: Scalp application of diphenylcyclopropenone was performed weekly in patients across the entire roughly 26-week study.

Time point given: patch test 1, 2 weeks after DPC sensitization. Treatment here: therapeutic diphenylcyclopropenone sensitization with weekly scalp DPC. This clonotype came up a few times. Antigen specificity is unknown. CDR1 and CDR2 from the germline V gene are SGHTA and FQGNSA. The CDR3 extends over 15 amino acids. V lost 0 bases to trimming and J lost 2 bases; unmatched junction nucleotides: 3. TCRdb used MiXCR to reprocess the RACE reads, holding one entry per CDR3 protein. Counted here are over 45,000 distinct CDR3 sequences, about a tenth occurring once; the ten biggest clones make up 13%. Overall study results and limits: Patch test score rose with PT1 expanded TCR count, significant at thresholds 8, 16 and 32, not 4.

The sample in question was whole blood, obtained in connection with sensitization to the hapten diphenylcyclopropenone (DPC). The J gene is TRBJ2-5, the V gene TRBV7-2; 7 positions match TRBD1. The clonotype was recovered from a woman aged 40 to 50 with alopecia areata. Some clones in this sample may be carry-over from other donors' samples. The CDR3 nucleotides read TGTGCCAGCAGCTTAGCAGGACAGGTTCAAGAGACCCAGTACTTC. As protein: CASSLAGQVQETQYF.